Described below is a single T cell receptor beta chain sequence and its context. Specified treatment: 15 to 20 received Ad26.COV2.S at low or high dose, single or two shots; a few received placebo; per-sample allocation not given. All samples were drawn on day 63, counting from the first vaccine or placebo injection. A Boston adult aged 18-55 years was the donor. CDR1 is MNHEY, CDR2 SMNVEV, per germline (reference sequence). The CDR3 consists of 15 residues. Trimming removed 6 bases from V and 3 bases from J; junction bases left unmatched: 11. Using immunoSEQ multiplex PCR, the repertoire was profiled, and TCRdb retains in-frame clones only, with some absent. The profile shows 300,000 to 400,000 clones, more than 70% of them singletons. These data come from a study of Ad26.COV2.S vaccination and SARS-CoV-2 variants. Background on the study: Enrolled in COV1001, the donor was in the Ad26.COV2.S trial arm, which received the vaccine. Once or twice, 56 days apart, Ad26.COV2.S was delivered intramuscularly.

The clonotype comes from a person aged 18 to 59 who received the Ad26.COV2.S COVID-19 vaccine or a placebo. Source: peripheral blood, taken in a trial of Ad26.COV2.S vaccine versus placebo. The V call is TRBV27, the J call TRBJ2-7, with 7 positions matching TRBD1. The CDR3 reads CASRPRQGPFYEQYF. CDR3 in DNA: TGTGCCAGCAGACCTAGACAGGGACCCTTCTACGAGCAGTACTTC.